These 3 T cell receptor beta chains share one sample of origin, sequenced in a study of control samples from healthy donors and cancer patients. The table came from immunoSEQ multiplex PCR; TCRdb's copy has only in-frame clones and leaves some out. The repertoire holds 400,000 to 500,000 clones, with around 90% as singletons. Input material: PBMCs. The receptor source for this set is a man aged 35-49 years with head and neck cancer.

V and J are TRBV19 and TRBJ1-5; TRBD1 might be the D (6 bases). V lost 9 bases to trimming and J lost 5 bases, with 11 bases between them. From germline, CDR1 is LNHDA and CDR2 SQIVND (reference sequence). This CDR3 comprises 12 residues. The CDR3 reads CASKQGYQPQHF. For the CDR3, the DNA is TGTGCCAGCAAACAGGGATATCAGCCCCAGCATTTT.

V is TRBV7-8 and J is TRBJ1-6; maybe TRBD1 (5 bases). The germline gives CDR1 SGHVS, CDR2 FQNEAQ. V shed 5 bases and J shed 7 bases, with 21 bases lying between them. This CDR3 is 17 amino acids long. CDR3 in DNA: TGTGCCAGCAGCCTTATCCCTACCCGGACAAGGAATTCACCCCTCCACTTT. This encodes CASSLIPTRTRNSPLHF. The full variable domain, with the rest looked up from reference TRBV7-8 and TRBJ1-6, is GAGVSQSPRYKVAKRGQDVALRCDPISGHVSLFWYQQALGQGPEFLTYFQNEAQLDKSGLPSDRFFAERPEGSVSTLKIQRTQQEDSAVYLCASSLIPTRTRNSPLHFGNGTRLTVT.

CDR3 in amino acids: CAISETPGGIDQPQHF. DNA of the CDR3: TGTGCCATCAGTGAGACACCGGGAGGTATCGATCAGCCCCAGCATTTT. The genes are TRBV10-3 and TRBJ1-5; D call uncertain. V dropped 2 bases and J dropped 5 bases, with 16 bases sitting between them. Germline assignment: CDR1 ENHRY and CDR2 SYGVKD. CDR3 length: 16 residues.